The clone carrying this T cell receptor beta chain was seen more than once but under ten times. Its antigen remains unknown. These data are taken from a study of blood T cells in healthy people across ages. Background on the study: Template switching picked up about one barcoded beta molecule for each two T cells. Findings and caveats of the study: With unsorted PBMCs, a conclusive comparison of naive versus antigen-experienced cells was not possible.

Ranging in age from about 6 to 95, the donors were healthy Caucasian individuals from Russia. The CDR3 covers 15 residues. V gave up 4 bases and J gave up 3 bases; unmatched junction bases: 9. In germline, CDR1 is LGHDT, CDR2 YNNKEL (reference sequence). For the second PCR, which ran for roughly 7 to 11 cycles, a sample-barcoded 5' primer and a J-beta primer mix were used. TCRdb processed the 5' RACE reads anew with MiXCR; each CDR3 protein has one entry. The repertoire holds about 570,000 distinct CDR3 sequences, with roughly a quarter as singletons. The TCR was taken from a woman in her sixties or seventies in good health. The rearrangement uses TRBV3-1 and TRBJ2-7, with TRBD1 matching 7 bases. Sequenced sample: blood. The CDR3 loop reads CASSLGQLTFYEQYF. CDR3 nucleotide sequence: TGTGCCAGCAGCCTGGGACAGCTTACCTTCTACGAGCAGTACTTC.